The clone carrying this T cell receptor (beta chain) is termed medium-sized (0.01 to 0.1%). The sample is drawn from a study of metastatic and nonmetastatic thyroid tumors. Every patient was untreated before thyroid surgery. This CDR3 spans 15 amino acids. Germline values: CDR1 MNHNS, CDR2 SASEGT. The V and J ends lost 1 base and 4 bases respectively, with 10 bases between them. TCRdb re-analyzed the PCR reads using MiXCR. The sample has some 20,000 clones; about 27% are singletons. The sample taken for sequencing was tumor tissue. The TCR comes from a female donor with papillary thyroid cancer or a benign thyroid nodule (not recorded which). Some clones in this sample may be carry-over from other donors' samples. The chain joins TRBV6-1 to TRBJ2-2; D unresolved. CDR3 coding DNA: TGTGCCAGCAGTGAAGTATGGTCGGGCACCGGGGAGCTGTTTTTT. This sequence encodes CASSEVWSGTGELFF.